Listed below are T cell receptor beta chains from one sample, sequenced in a study of blood T cells in healthy people across ages. TCRdb reanalysed the 5' RACE reads using MiXCR and keeps one entry per CDR3 protein. This repertoire shows approximately 1,700,000 distinct CDR3 sequences, around 40% found once; its top ten account for under 30%. Sequenced sample: blood. The source of these receptors is a human donor in good health. The CDR3 runs from the conserved cysteine through the conserved F or W. Each record gives: V gene, J gene, clone size, D gene, CDR3 DNA, CDR3 protein. D genes are given only for firm matches. Clone size appears in some rows only: once, few, many, or a class for an expanded clone.

v_call: TRBV7-9; j_call: TRBJ2-5; clone_size: few; d_call: TRBD1; cdr3_nt: TGTGCCAGCAGCTTAGTCGACAGGGTGGAGCAGTACTTC; cdr3_aa: CASSLVDRVEQYF
v_call: TRBV7-2; j_call: TRBJ2-5; clone_size: -; d_call: -; cdr3_nt: TGTGCCAGCAGCTTAGATCCGGGTAGGGCAGAGACCCAGTACTTC; cdr3_aa: CASSLDPGRAETQYF
v_call: TRBV6-2/TRBV6-3; j_call: TRBJ1-2; clone_size: few; d_call: -; cdr3_nt: TGTGCCAGCAGCAGCGCCCAGGGGCTTGGCTACACCTTC; cdr3_aa: CASSSAQGLGYTF
v_call: TRBV10-3; j_call: TRBJ1-2; clone_size: few; d_call: -; cdr3_nt: TGTGCCATCAGTGAGGCGGGCCTGTATGGCTACACCTTC; cdr3_aa: CAISEAGLYGYTF
v_call: TRBV28; j_call: TRBJ2-7; clone_size: few; d_call: -; cdr3_nt: TGTGCCAGCAGTTTAGATCTGTACAGCTCCTACGAGCAGTACTTC; cdr3_aa: CASSLDLYSSYEQYF
v_call: TRBV10-3; j_call: TRBJ2-1; clone_size: few; d_call: TRBD2; cdr3_nt: TGTGCCATCAGTGAGTCGTGGCGGGGGGACTACAATGAGCAGTTCTTC; cdr3_aa: CAISESWRGDYNEQFF
v_call: TRBV28; j_call: TRBJ2-3; clone_size: many; d_call: TRBD1; cdr3_nt: TGTGCCAGCAGTCTCGGGACAGGGATAACAGATACGCAGTATTTT; cdr3_aa: CASSLGTGITDTQYF
v_call: TRBV5-6; j_call: TRBJ2-3; clone_size: few; d_call: -; cdr3_nt: TGTGCCAGCAGCTTGCCTGGACAGCGCACAGATACGCAGTATTTT; cdr3_aa: CASSLPGQRTDTQYF
v_call: TRBV29-1; j_call: TRBJ2-2; clone_size: -; d_call: TRBD1; cdr3_nt: TGCAGCGTCTCCGGGACAGGGGACGGGGAGCTGTTTTTT; cdr3_aa: CSVSGTGDGELFF
v_call: TRBV4-3; j_call: TRBJ2-2; clone_size: -; d_call: TRBD1; cdr3_nt: TGCGCCAGCAGCCAAACAGGGGGTGTCACCGGGGAGCTGTTTTTT; cdr3_aa: CASSQTGGVTGELFF